The 8 T cell receptor beta chains listed next were all sequenced from one sample in a study of cytomegalovirus exposure and HLA in healthy donors. Vbeta (60) and Jbeta (13) primers were used in the PCR. Data came from immunoSEQ multiplex PCR; TCRdb stores just in-frame clones and leaves some out. This repertoire shows approximately 110,000 clones, around 86% found once; its top ten account for around 2.2%. The sequenced material came from PBMCs. The receptors derive from a woman aged 25 to 39 in good health and CMV-seronegative.

Details on this clone: Germline and junction disagree at one end, which may indicate a read error. V gene TRBV5-1 combines with J gene TRBJ1-1; 7 nucleotides match TRBD1. The CDR3 loop spans 14 amino acids. CDR1 and CDR2 from the germline V gene are SGHRS and YFSETQ. The CDR3 sequence: CANSLGTVNTEAFF. CDR3 nucleotides: TGCGCCAACAGCTTGGGGACAGTGAACACTGAAGCTTTCTTT. Filled out from reference TRBV5-1 and TRBJ1-1, the complete variable domain reads KAGVTQTPRYLIKTRGQQVTLSCSPISGHRSVSWYQQTPGQGLQFLFEYFSETQRNKGNFPGRFSGRQFSNSRSEMNVSTLELGDSALYLCANSLGTVNTEAFFGQGTRLTVV.

The J gene is TRBJ2-2, the V gene TRBV28; D not resolved. V shed 5 bases and J shed 10 bases, with 11 bases lying between them. This CDR3 has 12 residues. Germline CDR1 MDHEN, CDR2 SYDVKM. CDR3 amino acids: CASSLDFEELFF. The CDR3 nucleotides read TGTGCCAGCAGTCTAGATTTCGAGGAGCTGTTTTTT.

This chain links TRBV5-5 with TRBJ2-1; maybe TRBD1 (6 bases). Trimming took off 0 bases at V and 2 bases at J, with 12 bases between the two ends. The CDR3 contains 16 residues. Germline loops: CDR1 SGHKS, CDR2 YYEKEE (reference sequence). The CDR3 bases are TGTGCCAGCAGCTTGGCGACAGGACGAACCTACAATGAGCAGTTCTTC. Amino acids: CASSLATGRTYNEQFF.

This clone was seen just once. The chain carries TRBV13 and TRBJ2-3; D not resolved. This CDR3 spans 18 amino acids. Germline lookup yields CDR1 PRHDT and CDR2 FYEKMQ (reference sequence). V was shortened by 5 bases and J by 0 bases, with 21 bases between the two germline ends. CDR3 loop: CASSRIQDWKASTDTQYF. DNA of the CDR3: TGTGCCAGCAGCCGGATCCAAGACTGGAAGGCTAGCACAGATACGCAGTATTTT. The full variable domain, rest sourced from reference TRBV13 and TRBJ2-3, is AAGVIQSPRHLIKEKRETATLKCYPIPRHDTVYWYQQGPGQDPQFLISFYEKMQSDKGSIPDRFSAQQFSDYHSELNMSSLELGDSALYFCASSRIQDWKASTDTQYFGPGTRLTVL.

This chain joins TRBV10-3 and TRBJ2-7; TRBD1 is a possible D gene (5 bases). The CDR3 totals 17 residues. The V gene lost 10 bases and the J gene lost 2 bases, with 27 bases spanning the gap. Germline-derived CDR1 and CDR2 are ENHRY and SYGVKD. Here the CDR3 reads CATSGAVGFRATYEQYF. CDR3 nucleotides: TGTGCCACCTCGGGCGCCGTGGGTTTCAGGGCCACCTACGAGCAGTACTTC.

CDR3 in DNA: TGTGCCAGCAGCTCTCCTCAGGGCTACACCTTC. As protein: CASSSPQGYTF. This chain connects TRBV9 to TRBJ1-2, with D unclear. This CDR3 is built from 11 residues. The V end lost 4 bases, the J end lost 8 bases, and 9 bases lay between the germline ends. Germline V lookup: CDR1 SGDLS, CDR2 YYNGEE.

V is TRBV29-1 and J is TRBJ2-7; 8 bases are shared with TRBD1. CDR3 length equals 13 residues. Germline CDR1 reads SQVTM; CDR2 reads ANQGSEA. V lost 3 bases to trimming and J lost 7 bases; unmatched junction nucleotides: 8. The DNA of the CDR3 is TGCAGCGTTGATCGGCAGGGGGCAGGGGAGCAGTACTTC. Its protein product is CSVDRQGAGEQYF.

The V gene is TRBV9, the J gene TRBJ2-7; 7 bases are a match to TRBD2. This CDR3 has 14 amino acids. Germline assignment: CDR1 SGDLS and CDR2 YYNGEE. With V trimmed by 4 bases and J by 4 bases, 8 bases remained unmatched. The CDR3 nucleotides read TGTGCCAGCAGCCAGGTGGATAGCGGGTACGAGCAGTACTTC. Translation gives CASSQVDSGYEQYF. Looking up the rest from reference TRBV9 and TRBJ2-7 gives the full variable domain: DSGVTQTPKHLITATGQRVTLRCSPRSGDLSVYWYQQSLDQGLQFLIQYYNGEERAKGNILERFSAQQFPDLHSELNLSSLELGDSALYFCASSQVDSGYEQYFGPGTRLTVT.